This section outlines one T cell receptor (beta chain) sequence together with its context. The data originate from a study of blood T cell repertoires in COVID-19. In the study overall: The cDNA or gDNA used as material had been derived from T cells, B-cell-depleted T cells, or PBMCs.

The protocol was immunoSEQ multiplex PCR, while the TCRdb copy is restricted to in-frame clones and leaves out a portion. This table holds 250,000 to 300,000 clones, roughly 88% found once. The CDR3 has 17 residues. This TCR was sampled from a woman aged 70-85 years with acute or convalescent COVID-19. Sequencing was carried out using peripheral blood. The chain carries TRBV21-1 and TRBJ2-5; the tabulated D call, TRBD2, remains unverified against the DNA. TRBV21-1 corresponds to a pseudogene. This CDR3 reads CASSFKGGGRYQETQYF. The CDR3 bases are TGTGCCAGCAGCTTTAAGGGGGGGGGACGGTACCAAGAGACCCAGTACTTC.